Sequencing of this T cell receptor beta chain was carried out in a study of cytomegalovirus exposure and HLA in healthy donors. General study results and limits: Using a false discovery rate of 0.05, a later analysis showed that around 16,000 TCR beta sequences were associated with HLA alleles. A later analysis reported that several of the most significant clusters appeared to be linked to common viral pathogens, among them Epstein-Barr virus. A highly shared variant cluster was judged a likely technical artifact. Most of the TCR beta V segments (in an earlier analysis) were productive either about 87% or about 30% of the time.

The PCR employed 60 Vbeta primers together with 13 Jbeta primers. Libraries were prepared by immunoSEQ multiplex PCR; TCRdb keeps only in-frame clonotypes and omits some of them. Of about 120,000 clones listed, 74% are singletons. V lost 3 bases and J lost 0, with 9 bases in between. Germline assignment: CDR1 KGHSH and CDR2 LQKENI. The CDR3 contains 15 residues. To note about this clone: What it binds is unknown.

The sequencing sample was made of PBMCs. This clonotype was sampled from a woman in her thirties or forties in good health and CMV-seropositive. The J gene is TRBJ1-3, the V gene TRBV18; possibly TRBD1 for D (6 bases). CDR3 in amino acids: CASSPNRASGNTIYF. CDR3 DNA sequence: TGTGCCAGCTCACCCAACAGGGCCTCTGGAAACACCATATATTTT.